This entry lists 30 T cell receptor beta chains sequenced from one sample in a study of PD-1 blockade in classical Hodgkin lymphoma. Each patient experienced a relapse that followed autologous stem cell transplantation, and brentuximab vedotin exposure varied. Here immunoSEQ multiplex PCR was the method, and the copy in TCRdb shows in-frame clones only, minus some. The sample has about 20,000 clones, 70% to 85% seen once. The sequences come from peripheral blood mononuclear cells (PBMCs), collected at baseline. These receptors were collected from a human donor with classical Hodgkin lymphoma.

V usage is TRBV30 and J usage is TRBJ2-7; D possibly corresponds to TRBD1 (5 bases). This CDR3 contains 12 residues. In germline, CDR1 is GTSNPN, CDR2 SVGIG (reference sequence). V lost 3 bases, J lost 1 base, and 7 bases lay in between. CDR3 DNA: TGTGCCTGGAGCAGGGCTTCCTACGAGCAGTACTTC. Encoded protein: CAWSRASYEQYF.

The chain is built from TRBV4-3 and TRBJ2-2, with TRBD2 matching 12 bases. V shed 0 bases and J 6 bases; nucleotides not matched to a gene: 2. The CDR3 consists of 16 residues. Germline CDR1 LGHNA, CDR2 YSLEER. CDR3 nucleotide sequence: TGCGCCAGCAGCCAAGATCCTAGCGGGGGGGCCGGGGAGCTGTTTTTT. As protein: CASSQDPSGGAGELFF.

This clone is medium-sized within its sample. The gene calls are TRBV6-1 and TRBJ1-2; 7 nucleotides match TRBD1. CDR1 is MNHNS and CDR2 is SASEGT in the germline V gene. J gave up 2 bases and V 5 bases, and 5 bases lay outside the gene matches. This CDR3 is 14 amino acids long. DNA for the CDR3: TGTGCCAGCAGTAGACAGGGTGTAAACTATGGCTACACCTTC. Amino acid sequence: CASSRQGVNYGYTF.

The CDR3 region is CASSILTGNSYNEQFF. The CDR3 bases are TGTGCCAGTAGTATTTTAACAGGGAACTCCTACAATGAGCAGTTCTTC. The chain carries TRBV19 and TRBJ2-1, with a possible D match to TRBD1 (6 bases). With 3 bases removed from V and 0 bases from J, the gap between germline ends came to 12 bases. Germline V gene lookup returns CDR1 LNHDA and CDR2 SQIVND (reference sequence). The CDR3 runs 16 residues. Combining the CDR3 with reference TRBV19 and TRBJ2-1 gives the whole variable domain DGGITQSPKYLFRKEGQNVTLSCEQNLNHDAMYWYRQDPGQGLRLIYYSQIVNDFQKGDIAEGYSVSREKKESFPLTVTSAQKNPTAFYLCASSILTGNSYNEQFFGPGTRLTVL.

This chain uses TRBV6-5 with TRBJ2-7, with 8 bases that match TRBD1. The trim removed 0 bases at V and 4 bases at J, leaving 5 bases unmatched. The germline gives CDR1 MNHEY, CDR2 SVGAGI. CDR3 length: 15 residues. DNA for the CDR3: TGTGCCAGCAGTTACTCGGGCCAGGGGGCTTACGAGCAGTACTTC. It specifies CASSYSGQGAYEQYF.

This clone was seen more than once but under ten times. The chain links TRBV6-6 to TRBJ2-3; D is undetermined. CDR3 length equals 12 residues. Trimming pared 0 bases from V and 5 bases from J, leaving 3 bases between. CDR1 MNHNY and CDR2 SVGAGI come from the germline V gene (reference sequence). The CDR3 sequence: CASSYSRDTQYF. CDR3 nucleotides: TGTGCCAGCAGTTACTCGCGAGATACGCAGTATTTT.

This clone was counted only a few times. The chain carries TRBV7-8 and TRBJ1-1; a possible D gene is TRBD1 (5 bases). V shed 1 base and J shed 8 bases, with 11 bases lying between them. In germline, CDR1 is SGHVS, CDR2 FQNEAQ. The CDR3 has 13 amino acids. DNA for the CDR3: TGTGCCAGCAGCTTAGTGTGGGGGGAGGAAGCTTTCTTT. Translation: CASSLVWGEEAFF.

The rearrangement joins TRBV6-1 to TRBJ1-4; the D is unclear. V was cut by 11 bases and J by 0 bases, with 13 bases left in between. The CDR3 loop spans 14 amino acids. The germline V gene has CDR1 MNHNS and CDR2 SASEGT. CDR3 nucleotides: TGTGCCTGCGCCCCTTTAGCAACTAATGAAAAACTGTTTTTT. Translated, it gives CACAPLATNEKLFF.

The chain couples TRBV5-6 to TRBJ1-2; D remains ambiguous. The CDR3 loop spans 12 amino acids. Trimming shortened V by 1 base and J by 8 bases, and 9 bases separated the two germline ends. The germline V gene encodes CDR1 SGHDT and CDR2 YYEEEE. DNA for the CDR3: TGTGCCAGCAGCTTGTTCGGTCGCGGCTACACCTTC. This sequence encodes CASSLFGRGYTF. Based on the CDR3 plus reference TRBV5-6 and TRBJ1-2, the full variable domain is DAGVTQSPTHLIKTRGQQVTLRCSPKSGHDTVSWYQQALGQGPQFIFQYYEEEERQRGNFPDRFSGHQFPNYSSELNVNALLLGDSALYLCASSLFGRGYTFGSGTRLTVV.

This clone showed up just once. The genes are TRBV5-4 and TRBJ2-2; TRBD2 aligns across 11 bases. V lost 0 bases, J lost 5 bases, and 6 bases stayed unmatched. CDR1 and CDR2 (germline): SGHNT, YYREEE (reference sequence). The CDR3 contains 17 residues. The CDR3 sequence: CASSLAGLAGGTGELFF. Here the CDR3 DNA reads TGTGCCAGCAGCTTGGCTGGGCTAGCGGGGGGAACCGGGGAGCTGTTTTTT.

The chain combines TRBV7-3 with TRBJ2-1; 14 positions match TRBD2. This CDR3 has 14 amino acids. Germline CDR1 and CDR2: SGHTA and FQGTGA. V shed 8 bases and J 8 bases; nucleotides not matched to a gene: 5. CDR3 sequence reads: CASGGTSGGDEQFF. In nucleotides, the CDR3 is TGTGCCAGCGGCGGGACTAGCGGGGGCGATGAGCAGTTCTTC.

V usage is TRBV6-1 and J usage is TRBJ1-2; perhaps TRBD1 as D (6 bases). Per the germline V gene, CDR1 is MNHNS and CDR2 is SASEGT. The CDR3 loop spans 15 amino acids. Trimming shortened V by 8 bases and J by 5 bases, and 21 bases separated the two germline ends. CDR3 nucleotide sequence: TGTGCCAGCGGAGACCACAGGGAGGCAAGGTATGGCTACACCTTC. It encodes CASGDHREARYGYTF.

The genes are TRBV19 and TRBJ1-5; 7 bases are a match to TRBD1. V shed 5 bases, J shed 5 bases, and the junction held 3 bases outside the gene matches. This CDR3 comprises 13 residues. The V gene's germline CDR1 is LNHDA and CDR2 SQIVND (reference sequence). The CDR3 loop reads CASSYQGDQPQHF. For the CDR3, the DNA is TGTGCCAGTAGTTACCAGGGGGATCAGCCCCAGCATTTT.

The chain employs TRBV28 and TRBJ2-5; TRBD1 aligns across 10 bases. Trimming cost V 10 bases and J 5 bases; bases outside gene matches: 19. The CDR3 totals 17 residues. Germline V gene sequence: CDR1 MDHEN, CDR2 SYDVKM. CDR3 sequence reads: CATESGMDRGGGETQYF. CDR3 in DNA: TGTGCCACCGAGTCCGGCATGGACAGGGGGGGTGGGGAGACCCAGTACTTC.

The chain's CDR3 is CASSLGLPGLAVYEQFF. DNA for the CDR3: TGTGCCAGCAGTTTAGGTCTACCGGGACTAGCGGTCTATGAGCAGTTCTTC. V usage is TRBV27 and J usage is TRBJ2-1; TRBD2 matches 11 bases. With 2 bases clipped from V and 8 bases from J, the junction kept 11 bases outside the gene matches. The CDR3 has 17 residues. CDR1 and CDR2 (germline): MNHEY, SMNVEV (reference sequence).

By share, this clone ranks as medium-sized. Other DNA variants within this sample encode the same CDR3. The CDR3 bases are TGTGCCAGTAGCACGCCGGACCCGAGCACTGAAGCTTTCTTT. It yields the protein CASSTPDPSTEAFF. The chain has TRBV19 and TRBJ1-1; D remains unclear. CDR3 size: 14 residues. The germline CDR1 and CDR2 sequences are LNHDA and SQIVND (reference sequence). Trimming left V 6 bases short and J 4 bases short, with 15 bases between.

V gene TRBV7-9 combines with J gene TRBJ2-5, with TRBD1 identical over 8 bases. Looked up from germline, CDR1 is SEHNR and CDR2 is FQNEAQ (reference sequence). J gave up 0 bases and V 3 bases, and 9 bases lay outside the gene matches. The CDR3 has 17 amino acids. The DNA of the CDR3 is TGTGCCAGCAGCTTGGGACAGGTTAATGGGGACCAAGAGACCCAGTACTTC. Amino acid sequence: CASSLGQVNGDQETQYF.

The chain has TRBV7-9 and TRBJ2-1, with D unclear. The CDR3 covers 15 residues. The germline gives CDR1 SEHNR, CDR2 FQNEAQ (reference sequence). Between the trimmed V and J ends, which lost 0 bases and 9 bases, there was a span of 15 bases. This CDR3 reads CASSLAPAYSGEQFF. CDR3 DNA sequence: TGTGCCAGCAGCTTAGCGCCGGCCTACTCTGGTGAGCAGTTCTTC.

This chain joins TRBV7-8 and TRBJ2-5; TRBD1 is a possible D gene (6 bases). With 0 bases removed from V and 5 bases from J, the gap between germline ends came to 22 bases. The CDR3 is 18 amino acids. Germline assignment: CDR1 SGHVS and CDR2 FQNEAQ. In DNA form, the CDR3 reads TGTGCCAGCAGCTTAGCGCACAGGGTCAGATCAGATCGGGAGACCCAGTACTTC. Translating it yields CASSLAHRVRSDRETQYF.

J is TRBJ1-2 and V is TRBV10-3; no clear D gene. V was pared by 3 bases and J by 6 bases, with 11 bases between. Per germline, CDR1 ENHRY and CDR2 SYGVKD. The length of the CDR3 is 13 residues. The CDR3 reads CAISDGRVDGYTF. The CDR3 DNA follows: TGTGCCATCAGTGACGGGAGGGTCGATGGCTACACCTTC.

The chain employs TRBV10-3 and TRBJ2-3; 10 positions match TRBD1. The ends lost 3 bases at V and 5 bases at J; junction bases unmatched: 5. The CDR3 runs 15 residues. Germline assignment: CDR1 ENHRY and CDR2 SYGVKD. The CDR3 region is CAISEPDRGRDTQYF. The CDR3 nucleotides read TGTGCCATCAGTGAACCGGACAGGGGGAGAGATACGCAGTATTTT.

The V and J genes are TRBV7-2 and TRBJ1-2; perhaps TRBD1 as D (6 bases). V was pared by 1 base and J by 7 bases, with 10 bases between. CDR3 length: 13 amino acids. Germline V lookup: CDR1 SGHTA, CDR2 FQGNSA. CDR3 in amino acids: CASSLGQDGGYTF. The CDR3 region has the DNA TGTGCCAGCAGCTTAGGACAGGACGGTGGCTACACCTTC.

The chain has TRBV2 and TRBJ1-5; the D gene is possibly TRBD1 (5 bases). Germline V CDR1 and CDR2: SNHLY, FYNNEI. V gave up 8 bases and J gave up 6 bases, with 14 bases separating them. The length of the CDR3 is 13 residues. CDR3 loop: CASGVGGSQPQHF. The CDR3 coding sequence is TGTGCCAGCGGAGTCGGGGGTAGTCAGCCCCAGCATTTT.

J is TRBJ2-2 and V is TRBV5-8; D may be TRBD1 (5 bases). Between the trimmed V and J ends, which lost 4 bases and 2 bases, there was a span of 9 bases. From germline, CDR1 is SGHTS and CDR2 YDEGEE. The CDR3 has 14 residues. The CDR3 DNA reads TGTGCCAGCAGCGTTGGACAAAACACCGGGGAGCTGTTTTTT. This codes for CASSVGQNTGELFF.

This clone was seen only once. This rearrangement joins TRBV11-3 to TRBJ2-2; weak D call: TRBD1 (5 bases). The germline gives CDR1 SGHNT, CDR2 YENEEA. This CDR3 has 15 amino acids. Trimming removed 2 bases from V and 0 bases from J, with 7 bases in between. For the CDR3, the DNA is TGTGCCAGCAGCTTATCAGGGACGAACACCGGGGAGCTGTTTTTT. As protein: CASSLSGTNTGELFF. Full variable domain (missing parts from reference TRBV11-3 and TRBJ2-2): EAGVVQSPRYKIIEKKQPVAFWCNPISGHNTLYWYLQNLGQGPELLIRYENEEAVDDSQLPKDRFSAERLKGVDSTLKIQPAELGDSAVYLCASSLSGTNTGELFFGEGSRLTVL.

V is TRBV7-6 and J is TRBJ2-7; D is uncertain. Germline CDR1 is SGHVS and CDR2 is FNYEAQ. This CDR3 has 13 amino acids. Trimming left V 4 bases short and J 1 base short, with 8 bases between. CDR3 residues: CASSSNPSYEQYF. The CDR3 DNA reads TGTGCCAGCAGCTCCAACCCATCCTACGAGCAGTACTTC.

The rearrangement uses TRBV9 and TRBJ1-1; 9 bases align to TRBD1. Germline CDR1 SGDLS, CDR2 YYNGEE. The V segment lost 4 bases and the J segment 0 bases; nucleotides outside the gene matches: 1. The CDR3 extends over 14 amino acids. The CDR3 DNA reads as TGTGCCAGCAGCCGGGACAGGGTGAACACTGAAGCTTTCTTT. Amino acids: CASSRDRVNTEAFF.

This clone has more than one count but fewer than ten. The CDR3 nucleotides are TGTGCCAGTAGTACCCGGACAGGGGAAGTCGGCTACACCTTC. Its translation: CASSTRTGEVGYTF. This chain links TRBV19 with TRBJ1-2; 9 bases agree with TRBD1. This CDR3 is 14 amino acids long. Germline CDR1 and CDR2: LNHDA and SQIVND (reference sequence). Trimming at V came to 4 bases and at J to 8 bases, leaving 8 bases not matched to a gene.

The DNA of the CDR3 is TGTGCCAGCAGACCCCTGATGGACAATCAGCCCCAGCATTTT. This translates into CASRPLMDNQPQHF. V usage is TRBV6-6 and J usage is TRBJ1-5; no definite D call. This CDR3 has 14 residues. Trimming shortened V by 6 bases and J by 3 bases, and 12 bases separated the two germline ends. CDR1 is MNHNY, CDR2 SVGAGI, per germline (reference sequence).

As DNA, the CDR3 is TGTGCCAGCAGTTTAAGTCAGGTGGTCACTGAAGCTTTCTTT. Translated: CASSLSQVVTEAFF. The chain carries TRBV28 and TRBJ1-1; no clear D gene. V lost 2 bases and J lost 4, with 11 bases in between. This CDR3 comprises 14 residues. The germline gives CDR1 MDHEN, CDR2 SYDVKM.